The T cell receptor (beta chain) under discussion was sequenced for a study of T cells in localized non-small cell lung cancer. Remarks on this clone: Its antigen is undetermined.

Profiled with immunoSEQ multiplex PCR; TCRdb holds only in-frame clones, not every one. The table lists roughly 24,000 clones, 81% of them singletons. Whole-study results and caveats: Across samples, adjacent lung featured a median roughly 50 of the top 100 tumor clones. It remains possible that heterogeneity exists, since only one tumor region was sequenced. Peak T cell clonality was found in uninvolved adjacent lung, exceeding tumor. In the blood, greater T cell density corresponded to longer overall survival.

The CDR3 length is 13 residues. V lost 1 base and J lost 5, with 9 bases in between. Germline V gene data show CDR1 as LNHDA and CDR2 as SQIVND (reference sequence). The receptor's source is a man aged 40 to 70 with stage III squamous cell lung carcinoma. This sample comprised peripheral blood, obtained before any cancer treatment. The chain combines TRBV19 with TRBJ2-7; possible D gene TRBD1, 5 bases. CDR3 coding DNA: TGTGCCAGTAGTATAGTCGCGACAGACGAGCAGTACTTC. Protein: CASSIVATDEQYF.